A selection of T cell receptor beta chains follows, all from one sample in a study of blood T cell repertoires in COVID-19. Assay: immunoSEQ multiplex PCR; the TCRdb copy retains only in-frame clones and omits some. The sample holds 95,000 to 100,000 clones, 84% seen once. The source material was peripheral blood. The receptors were gathered from a human donor in a cohort sampled during active COVID-19. CDR3s include the opening cysteine and the closing phenylalanine or tryptophan. A D gene is named only where the DNA matches it firmly. Size is stated for part of the rows, as once, few or many counts, or as a class when the clone is expanded.

>.|14|.|TRBJ1-1|TRBV25-1
CASSFRQENTEAFF
TGTGCCAGCAGTTTTCGACAGGAGAACACTGAAGCTTTCTTT
>.|17|.|TRBJ1-2|TRBV9
CASSPPPRTAANYGYTF
TGTGCCAGCAGCCCTCCCCCCCGGACAGCAGCTAACTATGGCTACACCTTC
>.|12|.|TRBJ2-2|TRBV3-1/TRBV3-2
CASSLRTGELFF
TGTGCCAGCAGTCTCAGGACCGGGGAGCTGTTTTTT
>.|13|.|TRBJ1-1|TRBV18
CASSPLKGAEAFF
TGTGCCAGCTCACCACTTAAAGGGGCTGAAGCTTTCTTT
>.|16|TRBD2|TRBJ2-7|TRBV11-2
CASSLRREGRSYEQYF
TGTGCCAGCAGCTTGAGGCGGGAGGGCCGTTCCTACGAGCAGTACTTC
>.|15|.|TRBJ2-7|TRBV9
CASSVGPAGTYEQYF
TGTGCCAGCAGCGTAGGTCCCGCGGGCACCTACGAGCAGTACTTC
>.|18|TRBD1|TRBJ2-2|TRBV5-6
CASSLTGVRRTNTGELFF
TGTGCCAGCAGCTTGACAGGGGTAAGGCGGACAAACACCGGGGAGCTGTTTTTT
>.|16|TRBD2|TRBJ2-1|TRBV11-2
CASSSTTSGRIYEQFF
TGTGCCAGCAGCTCCACTACTAGCGGGAGGATCTATGAGCAGTTCTTC
>.|13|.|TRBJ1-1|TRBV6-4
CASRQQLNTEAFF
TGTGCCAGCAGACAACAGTTGAACACTGAAGCTTTCTTT
>.|14|TRBD1|TRBJ1-1|TRBV4-3
CASSQARQGTEAFF
TGCGCCAGCAGCCAAGCCCGACAGGGAACTGAAGCTTTCTTT
>.|11|.|TRBJ1-1|TRBV20-1
CSARAQGLAFF
TGCAGTGCTAGGGCCCAGGGGTTAGCTTTCTTT
>.|17|.|TRBJ1-2|TRBV19
CASSIGPLQVPIDGYTF
TGTGCCAGTAGTATAGGTCCCCTCCAGGTACCTATTGATGGCTACACCTTC
>once|16|TRBD1|TRBJ1-1|TRBV10-3
CAISGDRGRVNTEAFF
TGTGCCATCAGTGGAGACAGGGGGCGGGTGAACACTGAAGCTTTCTTT
>.|15|TRBD2|TRBJ2-2|TRBV6-6
CASSRLAGATGELFF
TGTGCCAGCAGTCGACTAGCGGGGGCCACCGGGGAGCTGTTTTTT
>.|17|TRBD2|TRBJ2-4|TRBV7-2
CASSSLAGGPIGGIQYF
TGTGCCAGCAGCTCACTAGCGGGGGGGCCGATCGGAGGGATTCAGTACTTC
>.|13|.|TRBJ2-7|TRBV7-3
CASSLTARWEQYF
TGTGCCAGCAGCTTAACGGCCCGCTGGGAGCAGTACTTC
>.|15|TRBD2|TRBJ2-7|TRBV5-4
CASSLGASGVYEQYF
TGTGCCAGCAGCTTGGGGGCTAGCGGAGTCTACGAGCAGTACTTC
>.|15|TRBD2|TRBJ2-5|TRBV2
CASSGTSGGGETQYF
TGTGCCAGCAGTGGGACTAGCGGGGGAGGGGAGACCCAGTACTTC
>.|16|TRBD1|TRBJ2-3|TRBV6-5
CASSYFRDSPTDTQYF
TGTGCCAGCAGTTACTTCCGGGACAGCCCCACAGATACGCAGTATTTT
>.|20|.|TRBJ2-6|TRBV9
CASSVVEGGVLPSGANVLTF
TGTGCCAGCAGCGTAGTTGAAGGGGGGGTCCTGCCCTCTGGGGCCAACGTCCTGACTTTC
>.|15|TRBD2|TRBJ2-7|TRBV7-9
CASSLDGASGYEQYF
TGTGCCAGCAGCTTAGACGGGGCTAGCGGCTACGAGCAGTACTTC
>.|16|TRBD2|TRBJ2-2|TRBV13
CASTGGTRGGTGELFF
TGTGCCAGCACCGGGGGGACCCGGGGGGGAACCGGGGAGCTGTTTTTT
>once|14|.|TRBJ1-1|TRBV10-3
CAISESGGGTEAFF
TGTGCCATCAGTGAGTCGGGCGGGGGGACTGAAGCTTTCTTT
>.|13|.|TRBJ1-4|TRBV23-1
CARRHTGNEKLFF
TGCGCCAGACGGCATACAGGGAATGAAAAACTGTTTTTT